Sequencing of this T cell receptor beta chain was carried out in a study of T cell responses to AZD1222 COVID-19 vaccine. Clones were read by immunoSEQ multiplex PCR, and TCRdb kept only the in-frame ones, dropping some. The sample consists of 95,000 to 150,000 clones, 88% of them appearing once. A remark on this clone: The antigen is not known.

The study, taken as a whole, reports: Dominant at 160-218 and 743-854, vaccine-associated CD4 TCRs also spanned spike.

Deletions cut 5 bases from V and 2 bases from J, with 10 bases between. The CDR3 covers 13 residues. Germline V gene sequence: CDR1 SNHLY, CDR2 FYNNEI. The specimen comprised peripheral blood, sampled on day 0 of AZD1222 vaccination. The V and J genes are TRBV2 and TRBJ2-7, with D unresolved. This sequence was found in an adult in good health. Written as DNA, the CDR3 is TGTGCCAGCAGTTACAGCAAGACCTACGAGCAGTACTTC. Protein: CASSYSKTYEQYF.